This passage covers 29 T cell receptor beta chains from one sample sequenced in a study of shared clonotypes between healthy human individuals. Sequenced by immunoSEQ multiplex PCR; TCRdb stores in-frame clones only, minus some. Here the sample spans hundreds of thousands of clones, 96% being singletons. Sequenced: naive CD4+ T cells sorted from blood. The subset here: CD45RA+ positively selected. These receptors all come from a woman aged 30 to 39 in good health.

The rearrangement joins TRBV6-1 to TRBJ2-1; 12 bases are shared with TRBD2. Unmatched junction bases numbered 10, after V lost 7 bases and J lost 9 bases. Germline values: CDR1 MNHNS, CDR2 SASEGT. The CDR3 runs 15 residues. DNA for the CDR3: TGTGCCAGCAAACCGACTAGCGGGGGTTACGGTGAGCAGTTCTTC. This translates into CASKPTSGGYGEQFF.

The rearrangement links TRBV28 to TRBJ2-1, with 8 nucleotides matching TRBD1. With V trimmed by 5 bases and J by 3 bases, 6 bases remained unmatched. CDR3 size: 15 residues. Per germline, CDR1 MDHEN and CDR2 SYDVKM. The CDR3 DNA reads as TGTGCCAGCAGTCTGCGACAGGGGAGCTACAATGAGCAGTTCTTC. It is translated as CASSLRQGSYNEQFF. The full variable domain, with the rest looked up from reference TRBV28 and TRBJ2-1, is DVKVTQSSRYLVKRTGEKVFLECVQDMDHENMFWYRQDPGLGLRLIYFSYDVKMKEKGDIPEGYSVSREKKERFSLILESASTNQTSMYLCASSLRQGSYNEQFFGPGTRLTVL.

Regarding this clone: Other DNA sequences in this specimen translate into the identical CDR3. The V and J genes are TRBV7-9 and TRBJ2-1; tentative D call: TRBD2 (5 bases). Between the trimmed V and J ends, which lost 3 bases and 7 bases, there was a span of 10 bases. The CDR3 has 13 residues. Per the germline V gene, CDR1 is SEHNR and CDR2 is FQNEAQ (reference sequence). CDR3 nucleotides: TGTGCCAGCAGCTTGGCTAGCAGGAATGAGCAGTTCTTC. It translates to CASSLASRNEQFF.

The rearrangement links TRBV6-6 to TRBJ1-3; no reliable D call. Trimming removed 7 bases from V and 1 base from J, with 11 bases in between. CDR1 is MNHNY and CDR2 is SVGAGI in the germline V gene (reference sequence). This CDR3 comprises 14 residues. CDR3 sequence (DNA): TGTGCCAGCAACCCCGCGGGTTCTGGAAACACCATATATTTT. The encoded protein is CASNPAGSGNTIYF.

CDR3 in amino acids: CASSLDLGTQYF. The CDR3 bases are TGTGCCAGCAGCTTAGATCTTGGGACCCAGTACTTC. V gene TRBV11-2 combines with J gene TRBJ2-5; D unresolved. The CDR3 loop spans 12 amino acids. V lost 0 bases and J 7 bases, leaving 6 bases between the germline ends. The germline gives CDR1 SGHAT, CDR2 FQNNGV.

The J gene is TRBJ2-3, the V gene TRBV6-5; D may be TRBD2 (5 bases). The CDR3 totals 14 residues. Trimming shortened V by 4 bases and J by 0 bases, and 8 bases separated the two germline ends. Germline CDR1 reads MNHEY; CDR2 reads SVGAGI. The CDR3 sequence is CASSFSDSTDTQYF. CDR3 nucleotide sequence: TGTGCCAGCAGTTTTAGCGATAGCACAGATACGCAGTATTTT.

This chain connects TRBV28 to TRBJ2-7; D call uncertain. CDR1 is MDHEN, CDR2 SYDVKM, per germline. Trimming left V 5 bases short and J 7 bases short, with 18 bases between. The CDR3 totals 14 residues. CDR3 loop: CASSNLDGVDEQYF. In nucleotides, the CDR3 is TGTGCCAGCAGTAACCTGGACGGCGTCGATGAGCAGTACTTC.

The genes are TRBV18 and TRBJ1-1, with D possibly being TRBD1 (6 bases). Trimming removed 5 bases from V and 1 base from J, with 11 bases in between. This CDR3 has 14 residues. The V gene's germline CDR1 is KGHSH and CDR2 LQKENI. The CDR3 region has the DNA TGTGCCAGCTCAACGGGGGCGGGGAACACTGAAGCTTTCTTT. This sequence encodes CASSTGAGNTEAFF.

The chain combines TRBV19 with TRBJ2-5; 7 nucleotides agree with TRBD2. V shed 6 bases and J 5 bases; nucleotides not matched to a gene: 0. The CDR3 is made up of 11 amino acids. From germline, CDR1 is LNHDA and CDR2 SQIVND (reference sequence). DNA of the CDR3: TGTGCCAGTAGGGGGGGGGAGACCCAGTACTTC. Its translation: CASRGGETQYF.

The chain combines TRBV5-4 with TRBJ2-1; D perhaps matches TRBD2 (6 bases). Germline V gene sequence: CDR1 SGHNT, CDR2 YYREEE (reference sequence). Trimming took 4 bases from V and 4 from J, leaving 15 bases between them. This CDR3 is built from 15 residues. DNA for the CDR3: TGTGCCAGCAGCCGAACTAGCTATCCGTACAATGAGCAGTTCTTC. Translating gives CASSRTSYPYNEQFF.

The V call is TRBV6-1, the J call TRBJ2-3, with a weak D call TRBD2 (5 bases). Trimming left V 1 base short and J 8 bases short, with 7 bases between. The CDR3 is made up of 12 amino acids. CDR1 is MNHNS, CDR2 SASEGT, per germline. The chain's CDR3 is CASSEEGGTQYF. The CDR3 DNA follows: TGTGCCAGCAGTGAAGAAGGAGGTACGCAGTATTTT.

This CDR3 is CAGSTDGATGNTIYF. The DNA for the CDR3 is TGTGCCGGAAGCACTGACGGGGCCACTGGAAACACCATATATTTT. The V gene is TRBV28, the J gene TRBJ1-3; possibly TRBD1 for D (5 bases). The germline V gene has CDR1 MDHEN and CDR2 SYDVKM. Between the trimmed V and J ends, which lost 11 bases and 2 bases, there was a span of 19 bases. This CDR3 has 15 residues.

The V call is TRBV18, the J call TRBJ1-1; D might be TRBD1 (5 bases). This CDR3 contains 14 residues. The V gene's germline CDR1 is KGHSH and CDR2 LQKENI. Trimming stripped 6 bases from V and 1 base from J, with 12 bases between. CDR3 in amino acids: CASSPGRTNTEAFF. CDR3 in DNA: TGTGCCAGCTCGCCGGGACGGACGAACACTGAAGCTTTCTTT. Full variable domain (rest looked up from reference TRBV18 and TRBJ1-1): NAGVMQNPRHLVRRRGQEARLRCSPMKGHSHVYWYRQLPEEGLKFMVYLQKENIIDESGMPKERFSAEFPKEGPSILRIQQVVRGDSAAYFCASSPGRTNTEAFFGQGTRLTVV.

V and J are TRBV15 and TRBJ2-1; D remains unclear. The CDR3 extends over 21 amino acids. Germline V lookup: CDR1 LNHNV, CDR2 YYDKDF (reference sequence). V shed 0 bases and J shed 0 bases, with 24 bases lying between them. In DNA form, the CDR3 reads TGTGCCACCAGCAGAGAGAGATCTATTTATGGAGCCCTGGGCTCCTACAATGAGCAGTTCTTC. This gives the protein CATSRERSIYGALGSYNEQFF.

The chain has TRBV7-9 and TRBJ2-3; 8 nucleotides align to TRBD2. The CDR3 has 14 amino acids. Trimming removed 5 bases from V and 2 bases from J; junction bases left unmatched: 3. The germline V gene encodes CDR1 SEHNR and CDR2 FQNEAQ (reference sequence). Here the CDR3 reads CASSKAGVTDTQYF. The DNA for the CDR3 is TGTGCCAGCAGCAAAGCGGGGGTCACAGATACGCAGTATTTT. The complete variable domain, with remaining parts taken from reference TRBV7-9 and TRBJ2-3, reads DTGVSQNPRHKITKRGQNVTFRCDPISEHNRLYWYRQTLGQGPEFLTYFQNEAQLEKSRLLSDRFSAERPKGSFSTLEIQRTEQGDSAMYLCASSKAGVTDTQYFGPGTRLTVL.

This clone was recorded once. The chain has TRBV28 and TRBJ2-1, with 10 bases that match TRBD1. The V and J ends lost 11 bases and 4 bases, in that order; junction bases with no gene match: 5. CDR3 size: 13 residues. Germline V CDR1 and CDR2: MDHEN, SYDVKM. The CDR3 DNA sequence: TGTGCCGGTCGGGACAGGGGTTACAATGAGCAGTTCTTC. This sequence encodes CAGRDRGYNEQFF.

The chain has TRBV29-1 and TRBJ2-1, with 8 bases matching TRBD2. This CDR3 region has 15 residues. Germline V gene data show CDR1 as SQVTM and CDR2 as ANQGSEA. Unmatched junction bases numbered 6, after V lost 2 bases and J lost 3 bases. The CDR3 DNA follows: TGCAGCGTTGAATGGGGGACTAGGAACTACAATGAGCAGTTCTTC. Translated, it gives CSVEWGTRNYNEQFF.

Note on this clone: Other DNA sequences in the same sample also yield this CDR3. V is TRBV28 and J is TRBJ2-2; D unclear. The CDR3 has 13 amino acids. Germline lookup yields CDR1 MDHEN and CDR2 SYDVKM. The ends were cut back, 3 bases at V and 1 base at J, with 3 bases in the middle. The CDR3 nucleotides are TGTGCCAGCAGTTTTGGGAACACCGGGGAGCTGTTTTTT. This translates into CASSFGNTGELFF.

The chain recombines TRBV28 with TRBJ2-7; D perhaps matches TRBD2 (5 bases). The CDR3 has 14 amino acids. Germline values: CDR1 MDHEN, CDR2 SYDVKM. With 3 bases removed from V and 2 bases from J, the gap between germline ends came to 11 bases. In DNA form, the CDR3 reads TGTGCCAGCAGTTTCTTGGACGGGGCCTACGAGCAGTACTTC. This codes for CASSFLDGAYEQYF.

The chain has TRBV6-4 and TRBJ2-1; D perhaps matches TRBD2 (6 bases). The CDR3 runs 14 residues. The V end lost 4 bases, the J end lost 6 bases, and 13 bases lay between the germline ends. In germline, CDR1 is MRHNA, CDR2 SNTAGT. The CDR3 reads CASSGAGMSNEQFF. Here the CDR3 DNA reads TGTGCCAGCAGTGGTGCGGGGATGAGCAATGAGCAGTTCTTC.

V and J are TRBV11-2 and TRBJ2-1; 10 nucleotides agree with TRBD1. CDR3 length: 18 residues. The V gene's germline CDR1 is SGHAT and CDR2 FQNNGV. With V trimmed by 4 bases and J by 7 bases, 16 bases remained unmatched. Here the CDR3 reads CASSSLKSGTGVGNEQFF. In DNA form, the CDR3 reads TGTGCCAGCAGCTCTCTAAAATCCGGGACAGGGGTGGGTAATGAGCAGTTCTTC.

The chain is built from TRBV6-4 and TRBJ1-6; possibly TRBD1 for D (6 bases). V lost 7 bases to trimming and J lost 9 bases, with 16 bases between them. The germline V gene has CDR1 MRHNA and CDR2 SNTAGT. The CDR3 sequence is 14 residues long. Written as DNA, the CDR3 is TGTGCCAGCAAAGAGCAGGGGAGTAGTTCACCCCTCCACTTT. Its translation is CASKEQGSSSPLHF.

This rearrangement joins TRBV9 to TRBJ1-4, with D maybe TRBD1 (5 bases). Looked up from germline, CDR1 is SGDLS and CDR2 is YYNGEE. V dropped 0 bases and J dropped 2 bases, with 14 bases sitting between them. CDR3 length equals 17 residues. In nucleotides, the CDR3 is TGTGCCAGCAGCGTAGAAGGTTATGGGGCGACTAATGAAAAACTGTTTTTT. Amino acid sequence: CASSVEGYGATNEKLFF.

Details on this clone: This specimen includes other DNA sequences encoding the same CDR3. The genes are TRBV28 and TRBJ2-7, with D unclear. The CDR3 totals 13 residues. Trimming shortened V by 3 bases and J by 3 bases, and 9 bases separated the two germline ends. Germline V lookup: CDR1 MDHEN, CDR2 SYDVKM. CDR3 protein: CASSLVGSYEQYF. Written as DNA, the CDR3 is TGTGCCAGCAGTTTGGTGGGTAGCTACGAGCAGTACTTC.

This clone was detected only a few times. The genes are TRBV2 and TRBJ1-2, with D unclear. V dropped 6 bases and J dropped 5 bases, with 10 bases sitting between them. CDR1 is SNHLY, CDR2 FYNNEI, per germline. The CDR3 consists of 12 residues. The CDR3 coding sequence is TGTGCCAGCAGGAGGAGTATGTATGGCTACACCTTC. Amino acids: CASRRSMYGYTF.

The rearrangement uses TRBV29-1 and TRBJ2-5, with D uncertain. The end of the DNA is better explained by TRBJ2-7, so the J call may be wrong. The CDR3 is 10 residues long. Germline assignment: CDR1 SQVTM and CDR2 ANQGSEA. The CDR3 here is CSVGVNEQYF. The CDR3 DNA reads TGCAGCGTTGGGGTGAACGAGCAGTACTTC.

The chain recombines TRBV19 with TRBJ2-6; TRBD1 matches 8 bases. Trimming at V came to 8 bases and at J to 3 bases, leaving 18 bases not matched to a gene. The CDR3 extends over 19 amino acids. The V gene's germline CDR1 is LNHDA and CDR2 SQIVND (reference sequence). The CDR3 protein is CASDLGPGQGAFGANVLTF. The CDR3 DNA reads TGTGCCAGTGACCTAGGGCCGGGCCAGGGGGCGTTTGGGGCCAACGTCCTGACTTTC. The complete variable domain, with remaining parts taken from reference TRBV19 and TRBJ2-6, reads DGGITQSPKYLFRKEGQNVTLSCEQNLNHDAMYWYRQDPGQGLRLIYYSQIVNDFQKGDIAEGYSVSREKKESFPLTVTSAQKNPTAFYLCASDLGPGQGAFGANVLTFGAGSRLTVL.

The rearrangement uses TRBV29-1 and TRBJ2-2; the D is unclear. In germline, CDR1 is SQVTM, CDR2 ANQGSEA. The V and J ends lost 4 bases and 0 bases respectively, with 9 bases between them. This CDR3 region has 14 residues. The CDR3 nucleotides are TGCAGCGTTGTAGTTTTAGCGAACACCGGGGAGCTGTTTTTT. This encodes CSVVVLANTGELFF.

The V and J genes are TRBV27 and TRBJ2-2; 8 nucleotides line up with TRBD1. CDR1 and CDR2 (germline): MNHEY, SMNVEV (reference sequence). The V and J ends lost 7 bases and 2 bases, in that order; junction bases with no gene match: 9. CDR3 size: 16 residues. The CDR3 protein is CASKEGRGLNTGELFF. The DNA of the CDR3 is TGTGCCAGCAAAGAGGGCAGGGGGCTTAACACCGGGGAGCTGTTTTTT.